This record concerns one TCR beta chain sequence. Its antigen is unknown. Trimming pared 0 bases from V and 6 bases from J, leaving 13 bases between. The CDR3 consists of 15 residues. The germline V gene encodes CDR1 SGHRS and CDR2 YFSETQ. Depth targeted 1 in 200,000 to 1 in 1 million T cells, averaging about 9.2x coverage per clonotype. The method was immunoSEQ multiplex PCR; TCRdb's version includes in-frame clones alone and lacks a portion of them. The data show over 110,000 clones, around 93% seen once. The data stem from a study of cytotoxic CD8 clonotypes in ibrutinib-treated CLL. Points from the study as a whole: Baseline clonality exceeded age-matched healthy donors and tracked circulating CD8+ T-cell counts. The clonality rise at ibrutinib response reflected private clonotype expansion. Sample timing was unmatched between remission and later-progressing patients; lymph nodes unstudied.

The source was PBMCs, collected after 12 months of ibrutinib treatment. The chain is built from TRBV5-1 and TRBJ2-1, with D tentatively TRBD2 (5 bases). This receptor was obtained from a human donor with chronic lymphocytic leukemia. CDR3 DNA: TGCGCCAGCAGCTTGGAGCTAGCAGTTACCAATGAGCAGTTCTTC. As protein: CASSLELAVTNEQFF.